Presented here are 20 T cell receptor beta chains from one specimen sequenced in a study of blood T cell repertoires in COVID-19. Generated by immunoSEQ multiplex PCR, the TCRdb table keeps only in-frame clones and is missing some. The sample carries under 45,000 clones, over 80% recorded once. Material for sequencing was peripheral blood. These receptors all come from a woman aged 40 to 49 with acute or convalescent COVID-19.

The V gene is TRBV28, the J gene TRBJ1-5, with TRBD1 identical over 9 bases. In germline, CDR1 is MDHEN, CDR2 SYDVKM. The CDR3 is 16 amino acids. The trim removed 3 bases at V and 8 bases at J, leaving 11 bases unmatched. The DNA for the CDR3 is TGTGCCAGCAGTTTGCCTTTTTACAGGGGGCCAGAGCCCCAGCATTTT. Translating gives CASSLPFYRGPEPQHF.

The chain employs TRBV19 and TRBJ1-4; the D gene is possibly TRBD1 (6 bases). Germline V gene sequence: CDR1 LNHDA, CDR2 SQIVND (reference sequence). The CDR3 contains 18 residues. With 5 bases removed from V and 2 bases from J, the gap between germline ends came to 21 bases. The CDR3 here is CASSSEQGRGRTNEKLFF. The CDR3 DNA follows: TGTGCCAGTAGTTCCGAACAGGGTCGGGGTCGGACTAATGAAAAACTGTTTTTT.

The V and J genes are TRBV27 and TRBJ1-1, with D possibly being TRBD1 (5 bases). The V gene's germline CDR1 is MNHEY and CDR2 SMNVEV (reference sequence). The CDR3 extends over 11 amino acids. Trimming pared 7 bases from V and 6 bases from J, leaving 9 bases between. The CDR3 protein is CASTKGAEAFF. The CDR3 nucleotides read TGTGCCAGCACGAAAGGGGCTGAAGCTTTCTTT.

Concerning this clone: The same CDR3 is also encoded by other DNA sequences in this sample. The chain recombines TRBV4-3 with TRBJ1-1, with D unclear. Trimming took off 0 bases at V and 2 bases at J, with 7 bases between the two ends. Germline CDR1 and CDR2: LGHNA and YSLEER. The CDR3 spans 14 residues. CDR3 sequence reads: CASSQDRRNTEAFF. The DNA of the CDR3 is TGCGCCAGCAGCCAAGATCGGAGAAACACTGAAGCTTTCTTT.

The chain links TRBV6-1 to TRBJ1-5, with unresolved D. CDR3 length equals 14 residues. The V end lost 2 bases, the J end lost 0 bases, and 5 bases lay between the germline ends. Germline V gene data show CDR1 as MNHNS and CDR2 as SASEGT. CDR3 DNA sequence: TGTGCCAGCAGTGAATCAGATAGCAATCAGCCCCAGCATTTT. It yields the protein CASSESDSNQPQHF.

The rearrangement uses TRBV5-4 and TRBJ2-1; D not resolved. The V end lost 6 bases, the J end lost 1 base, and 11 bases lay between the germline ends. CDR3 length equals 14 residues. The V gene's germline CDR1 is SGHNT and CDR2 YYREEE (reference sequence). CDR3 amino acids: CASNPGLSYNEQFF. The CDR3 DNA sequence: TGTGCCAGCAACCCAGGTTTATCCTACAATGAGCAGTTCTTC.

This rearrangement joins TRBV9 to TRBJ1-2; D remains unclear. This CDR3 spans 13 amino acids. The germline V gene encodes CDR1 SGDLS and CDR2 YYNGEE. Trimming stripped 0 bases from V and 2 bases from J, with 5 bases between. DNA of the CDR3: TGTGCCAGCAGCGTAGGGCCGAACTATGGCTACACCTTC. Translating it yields CASSVGPNYGYTF.

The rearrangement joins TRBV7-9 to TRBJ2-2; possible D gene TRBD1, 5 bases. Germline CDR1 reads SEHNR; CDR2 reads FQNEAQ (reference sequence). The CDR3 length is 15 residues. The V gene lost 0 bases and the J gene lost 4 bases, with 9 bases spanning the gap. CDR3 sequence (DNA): TGTGCCAGCAGCTTAGCGCAGGGATCCACCGGGGAGCTGTTTTTT. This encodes CASSLAQGSTGELFF.

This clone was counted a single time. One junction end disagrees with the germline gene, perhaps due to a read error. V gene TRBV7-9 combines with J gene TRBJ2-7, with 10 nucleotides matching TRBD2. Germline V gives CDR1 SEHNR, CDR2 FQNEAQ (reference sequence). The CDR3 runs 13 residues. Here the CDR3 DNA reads TGTGCCAGCAGTTTAGCGGGGGGCTACGAGCAGTACTTC. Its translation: CASSLAGGYEQYF.

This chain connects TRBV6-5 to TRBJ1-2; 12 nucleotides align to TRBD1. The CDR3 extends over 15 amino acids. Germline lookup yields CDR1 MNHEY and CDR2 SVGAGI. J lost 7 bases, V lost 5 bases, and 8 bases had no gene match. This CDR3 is CASSTGGQGAIGYTF. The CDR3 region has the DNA TGTGCCAGCAGTACAGGGGGACAGGGGGCAATTGGCTACACCTTC.

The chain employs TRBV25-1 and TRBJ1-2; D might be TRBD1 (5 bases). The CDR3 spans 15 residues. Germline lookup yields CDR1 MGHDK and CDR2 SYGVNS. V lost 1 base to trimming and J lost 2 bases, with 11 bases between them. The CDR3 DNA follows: TGTGCCAGCAGTGAATCCTCCAGGGCGAACTATGGCTACACCTTC. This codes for CASSESSRANYGYTF.

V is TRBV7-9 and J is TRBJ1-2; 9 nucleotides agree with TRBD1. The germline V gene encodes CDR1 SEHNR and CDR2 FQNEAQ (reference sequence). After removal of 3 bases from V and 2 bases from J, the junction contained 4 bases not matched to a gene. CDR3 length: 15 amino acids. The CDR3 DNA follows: TGTGCCAGCAGCTTGCTGGGACAGGGAAACTATGGCTACACCTTC. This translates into CASSLLGQGNYGYTF.

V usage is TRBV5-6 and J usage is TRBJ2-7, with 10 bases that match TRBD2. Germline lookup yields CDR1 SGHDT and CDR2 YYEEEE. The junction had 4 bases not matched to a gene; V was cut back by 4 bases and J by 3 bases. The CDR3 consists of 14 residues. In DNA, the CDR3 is TGTGCCAGCAGCCCATGGACTAGCGGCTACGAGCAGTACTTC. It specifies CASSPWTSGYEQYF.

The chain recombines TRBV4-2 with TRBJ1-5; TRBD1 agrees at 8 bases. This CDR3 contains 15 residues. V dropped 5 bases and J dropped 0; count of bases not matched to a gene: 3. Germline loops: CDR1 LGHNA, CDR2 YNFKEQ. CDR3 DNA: TGTGCCAGCAGCTCGACAGGGGATAGCAATCAGCCCCAGCATTTT. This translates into CASSSTGDSNQPQHF.

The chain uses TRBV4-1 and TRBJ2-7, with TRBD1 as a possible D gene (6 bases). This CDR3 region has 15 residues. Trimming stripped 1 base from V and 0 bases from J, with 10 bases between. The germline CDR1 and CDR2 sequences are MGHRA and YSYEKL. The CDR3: CASSQVSGASYEQYF. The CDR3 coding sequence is TGCGCCAGCAGCCAAGTTTCAGGGGCCTCCTACGAGCAGTACTTC.

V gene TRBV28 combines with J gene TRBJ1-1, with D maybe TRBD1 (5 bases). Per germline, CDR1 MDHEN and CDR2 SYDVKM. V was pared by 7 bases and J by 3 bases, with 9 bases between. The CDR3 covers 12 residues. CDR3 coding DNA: TGTGCCAGCATTCAGGGATACACTGAAGCTTTCTTT. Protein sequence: CASIQGYTEAFF.

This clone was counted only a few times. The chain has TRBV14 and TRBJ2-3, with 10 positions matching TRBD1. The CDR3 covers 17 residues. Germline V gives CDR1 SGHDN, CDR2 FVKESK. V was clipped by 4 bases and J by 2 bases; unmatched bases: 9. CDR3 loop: CASSPNSGTGATDTQYF. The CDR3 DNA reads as TGTGCCAGCAGCCCTAATTCCGGGACAGGGGCCACAGATACGCAGTATTTT.

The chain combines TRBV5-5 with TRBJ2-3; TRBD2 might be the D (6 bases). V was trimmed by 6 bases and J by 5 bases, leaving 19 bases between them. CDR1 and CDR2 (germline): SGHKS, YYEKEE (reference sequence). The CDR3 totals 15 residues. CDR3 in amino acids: CASTPWGGAQDTQYF. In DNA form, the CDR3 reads TGTGCCAGCACCCCTTGGGGCGGGGCCCAAGATACGCAGTATTTT. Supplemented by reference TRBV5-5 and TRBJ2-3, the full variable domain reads DAGVTQSPTHLIKTRGQQVTLRCSPISGHKSVSWYQQVLGQGPQFIFQYYEKEERGRGNFPDRFSARQFPNYSSELNVNALLLGDSALYLCASTPWGGAQDTQYFGPGTRLTVL.

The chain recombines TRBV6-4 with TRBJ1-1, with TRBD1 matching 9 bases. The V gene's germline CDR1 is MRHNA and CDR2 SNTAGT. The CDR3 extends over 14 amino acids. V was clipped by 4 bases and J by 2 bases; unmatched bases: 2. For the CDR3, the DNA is TGTGCCAGCAGTGCGGACAGGGGCAACACTGAAGCTTTCTTT. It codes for CASSADRGNTEAFF.

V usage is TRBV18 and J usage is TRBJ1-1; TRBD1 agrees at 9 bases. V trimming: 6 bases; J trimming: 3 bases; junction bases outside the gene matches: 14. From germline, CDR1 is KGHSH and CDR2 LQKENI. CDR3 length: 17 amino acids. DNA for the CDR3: TGTGCCAGCTCTTCCTACAGGGGGCGCGTGATGGACACTGAAGCTTTCTTT. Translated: CASSSYRGRVMDTEAFF.